The clone carrying this TCR beta chain appeared a few times. Its specificity is not known. This specimen belongs to a study of PD-1 blockade in classical Hodgkin lymphoma. Overall study context: Once every 2 weeks, patients received intravenous nivolumab at 3 mg/kg.

Relapses following autologous stem cell transplantation were seen in all patients, with brentuximab vedotin exposure varying. Whole-study findings and limits: The authors have not defined what causes the repertoire differences, possibly disease activity or prior therapy. Newly diagnosed patients had diversity similar to the baseline diversity of complete responders.

The data were produced by immunoSEQ multiplex PCR, yet TCRdb's version contains in-frame clones alone and is incomplete. The sample shows roughly 19,000 clones, around 84% of them seen only once. Germline V gene sequence: CDR1 SGHVS, CDR2 FQNEAQ. The CDR3 has 14 residues. V was trimmed by 2 bases and J by 8 bases, leaving 15 bases between them. The specimen was peripheral blood mononuclear cells (PBMCs), collected at baseline. The source is a human donor with classical Hodgkin lymphoma. The chain is built from TRBV7-8 and TRBJ1-2; a weak D match, TRBD1 (5 bases). CDR3 sequence: CASSLLGPAGGYTF. CDR3 DNA: TGTGCCAGCAGCTTACTGGGGCCTGCTGGGGGCTACACCTTC.